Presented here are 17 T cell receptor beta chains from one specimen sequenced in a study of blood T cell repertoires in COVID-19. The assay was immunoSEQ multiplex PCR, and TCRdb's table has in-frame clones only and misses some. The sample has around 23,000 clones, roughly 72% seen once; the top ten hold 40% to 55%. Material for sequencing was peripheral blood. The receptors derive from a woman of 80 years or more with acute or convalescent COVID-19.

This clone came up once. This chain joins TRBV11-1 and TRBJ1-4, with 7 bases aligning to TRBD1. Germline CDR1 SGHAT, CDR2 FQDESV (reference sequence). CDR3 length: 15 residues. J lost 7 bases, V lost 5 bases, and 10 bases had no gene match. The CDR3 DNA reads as TGTGCCAGCAGCGCCAGGGGGACGTACCGTGAAAAACTGTTTTTT. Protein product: CASSARGTYREKLFF.

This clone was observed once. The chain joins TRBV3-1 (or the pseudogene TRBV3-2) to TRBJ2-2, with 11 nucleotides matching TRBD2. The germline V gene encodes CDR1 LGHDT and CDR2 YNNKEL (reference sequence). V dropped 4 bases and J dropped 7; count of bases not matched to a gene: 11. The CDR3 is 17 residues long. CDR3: CASSRALAGGTSGELFF. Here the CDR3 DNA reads TGTGCCAGCAGCCGCGCGTTAGCGGGGGGGACCAGCGGGGAGCTGTTTTTT.

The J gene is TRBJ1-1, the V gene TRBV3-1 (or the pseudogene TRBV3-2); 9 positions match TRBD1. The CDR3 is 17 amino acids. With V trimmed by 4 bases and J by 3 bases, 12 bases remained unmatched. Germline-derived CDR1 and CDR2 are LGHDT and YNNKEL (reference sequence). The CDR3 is CASSLNRGRGVDTEAFF. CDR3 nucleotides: TGTGCCAGCAGCCTGAACAGGGGGCGGGGGGTGGACACTGAAGCTTTCTTT.

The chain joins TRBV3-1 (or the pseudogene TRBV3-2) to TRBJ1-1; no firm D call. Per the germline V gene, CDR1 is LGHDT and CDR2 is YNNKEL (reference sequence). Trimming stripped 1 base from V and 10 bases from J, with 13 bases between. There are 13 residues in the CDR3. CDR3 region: CASSQVGGGRAFF. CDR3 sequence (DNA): TGTGCCAGCAGCCAAGTGGGTGGAGGTAGAGCTTTCTTT.

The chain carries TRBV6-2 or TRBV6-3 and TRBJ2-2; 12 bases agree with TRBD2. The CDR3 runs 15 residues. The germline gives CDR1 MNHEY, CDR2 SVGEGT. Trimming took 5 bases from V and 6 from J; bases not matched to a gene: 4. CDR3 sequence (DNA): TGTGCCAGCAGTGAGACTAGCGGGAGTCCCGGGGAGCTGTTTTTT. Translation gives CASSETSGSPGELFF.

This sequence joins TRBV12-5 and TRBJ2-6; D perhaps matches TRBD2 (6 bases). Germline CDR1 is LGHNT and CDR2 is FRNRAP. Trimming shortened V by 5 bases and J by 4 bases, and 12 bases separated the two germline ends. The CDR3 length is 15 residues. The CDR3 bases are TGTGCTAGTGGTCCCTCGGAGGGGGGGGCCAACGTCCTGACTTTC. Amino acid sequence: CASGPSEGGANVLTF.

CDR3 sequence (DNA): TGTGCCAGCAGTTTAGGAAGCGTCGAGCAGTACTTC. Protein product: CASSLGSVEQYF. The chain joins TRBV27 to TRBJ2-7; unclear D gene. Deletions cut 2 bases from V and 6 bases from J, with 8 bases between. The CDR3 consists of 12 residues. Germline CDR1 is MNHEY and CDR2 is SMNVEV (reference sequence).

In DNA form, the CDR3 reads TGTGCCAGCAGTTTACGGGGGAGTTTCTCCTACGAGCAGTACTTC. Its translation: CASSLRGSFSYEQYF. The V gene is TRBV27, the J gene TRBJ2-7; a weak D match, TRBD2 (6 bases). Germline V gives CDR1 MNHEY, CDR2 SMNVEV (reference sequence). The CDR3 covers 15 residues. Trimming removed 2 bases from V and 0 bases from J, with 11 bases in between.

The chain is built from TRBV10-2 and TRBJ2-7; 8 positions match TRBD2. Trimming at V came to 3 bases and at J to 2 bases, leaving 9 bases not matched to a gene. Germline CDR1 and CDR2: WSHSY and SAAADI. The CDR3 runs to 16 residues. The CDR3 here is CASSEPVAGIPYEQYF. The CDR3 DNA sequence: TGCGCCAGCAGTGAACCGGTAGCGGGAATCCCCTACGAGCAGTACTTC.

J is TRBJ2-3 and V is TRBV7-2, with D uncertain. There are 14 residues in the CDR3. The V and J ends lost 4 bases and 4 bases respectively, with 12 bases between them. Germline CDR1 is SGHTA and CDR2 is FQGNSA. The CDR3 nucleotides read TGTGCCAGCAGCTGGGCGTCGGCCGCAGATACGCAGTATTTT. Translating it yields CASSWASAADTQYF.

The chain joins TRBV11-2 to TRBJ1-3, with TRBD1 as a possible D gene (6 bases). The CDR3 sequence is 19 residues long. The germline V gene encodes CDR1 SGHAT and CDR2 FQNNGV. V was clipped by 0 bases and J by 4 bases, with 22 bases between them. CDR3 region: CASSLEAPARIDRGNTIYF. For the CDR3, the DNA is TGTGCCAGCAGCTTAGAGGCCCCAGCACGAATTGACAGGGGAAACACCATATATTTT. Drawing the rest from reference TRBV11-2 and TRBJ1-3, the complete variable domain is EAGVAQSPRYKIIEKRQSVAFWCNPISGHATLYWYQQILGQGPKLLIQFQNNGVVDDSQLPKDRFSAERLKGVDSTLKIQPAKLEDSAVYLCASSLEAPARIDRGNTIYFGEGSWLTVV.

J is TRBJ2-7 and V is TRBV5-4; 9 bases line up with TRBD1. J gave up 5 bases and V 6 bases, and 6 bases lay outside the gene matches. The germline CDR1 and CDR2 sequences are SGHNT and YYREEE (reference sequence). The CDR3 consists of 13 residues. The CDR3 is CASTGTGRNEQYF. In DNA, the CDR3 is TGTGCCAGCACCGGGACAGGGAGAAACGAGCAGTACTTC.

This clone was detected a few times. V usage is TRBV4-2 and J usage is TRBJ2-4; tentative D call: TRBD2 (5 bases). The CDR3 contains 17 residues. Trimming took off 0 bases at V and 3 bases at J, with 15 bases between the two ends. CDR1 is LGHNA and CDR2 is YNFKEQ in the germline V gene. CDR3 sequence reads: CASSQDLGPGVKNIQYF. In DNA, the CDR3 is TGTGCCAGCAGCCAAGATCTTGGTCCCGGGGTCAAAAACATTCAGTACTTC.

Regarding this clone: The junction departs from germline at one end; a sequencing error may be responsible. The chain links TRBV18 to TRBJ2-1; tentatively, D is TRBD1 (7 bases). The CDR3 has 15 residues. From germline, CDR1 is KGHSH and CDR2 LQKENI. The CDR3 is CASSPQGRRDNEQFF. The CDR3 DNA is TGTGCCAGCTCGCCACAGGGGAGGAGGGACAATGAGCAGTTCTTC.

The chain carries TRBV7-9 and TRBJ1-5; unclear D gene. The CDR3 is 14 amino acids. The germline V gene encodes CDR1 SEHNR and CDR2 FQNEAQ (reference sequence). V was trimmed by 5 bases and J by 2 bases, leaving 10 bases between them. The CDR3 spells CASSPGFGNQPQHF. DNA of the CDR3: TGTGCCAGCAGCCCGGGATTTGGCAATCAGCCCCAGCATTTT.

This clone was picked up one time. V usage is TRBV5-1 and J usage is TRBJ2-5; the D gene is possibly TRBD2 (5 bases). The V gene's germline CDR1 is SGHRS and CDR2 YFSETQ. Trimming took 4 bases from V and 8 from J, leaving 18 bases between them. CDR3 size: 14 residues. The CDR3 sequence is CASSQDPGIPTQYF. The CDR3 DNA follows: TGCGCCAGCAGCCAGGACCCGGGGATTCCAACCCAGTACTTC.

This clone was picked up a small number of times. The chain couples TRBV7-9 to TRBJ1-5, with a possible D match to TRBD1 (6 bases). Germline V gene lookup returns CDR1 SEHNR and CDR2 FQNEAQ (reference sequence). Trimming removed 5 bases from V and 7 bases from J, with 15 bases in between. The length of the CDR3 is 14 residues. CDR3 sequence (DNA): TGTGCCAGCAGCAGGCAGGGGCTCCTGCAGCCCCAGCATTTT. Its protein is CASSRQGLLQPQHF.